This T cell receptor (beta chain) comes out of a study of a mutant IDH1 vaccine in newly diagnosed glioma. Study summary: Eight vaccine doses were administered to patients at weeks 1, 3, 5, 7, 11, 15, 19 and 23. Vaccination started 4-6 weeks after radiotherapy alone, or with temozolomide cycles. Patients arrived already treated with radiotherapy, temozolomide, or both, most having had both. Treatment recipients were roughly 62% male and around 40% female, and their mean age was roughly 40 years.

The time point is: week 5, during vaccination. Every vaccine dose comprised 300 ug of mutant IDH1 20-mer peptide plus topical imiquimod. The data were produced by immunoSEQ multiplex PCR, yet TCRdb's version contains in-frame clones alone and is incomplete. Altogether roughly 62,000 clones are present, around 84% being singletons, with the ten largest covering about 7.7%. Regarding this clone: Its target is not known.

The TCR sequence derives from a woman aged 45 to 65 with glioma. The sequences come from PBMCs, collected from a glioma patient whose treatment included an IDH1 peptide vaccine.

CDR3 DNA sequence: TGTGCCAGCACAGGGGTCAACGAGCAGTACTTC. Translated, it gives CASTGVNEQYF. The chain carries TRBV6-6 and TRBJ2-7; maybe TRBD1 (6 bases). Germline V gene data show CDR1 as MNHNY and CDR2 as SVGAGI (reference sequence). The CDR3 is 11 residues long. Trimming removed 7 bases at V and 5 bases at J, with 9 bases between.